The 27 T cell receptor beta chains presented below share a single source sample, sequenced in a study of vaccination and CD4 T cells after COVID-19. The antigens for these receptors are not known. As for treatment: roughly ten-day PBMC culture with coronavirus spike peptide pools or control peptides (ViraFEST assay). Cultured CD4+ T cell DNA underwent sequencing with the Oncomine TCR Beta short-read assay. One entry per CDR3 protein results from TCRdb running MiXCR on the PCR reads. The repertoire has over 12,000 distinct CDR3 sequences, less than 70% of them found once; the top ten carry around 15%. Sequencing was carried out using CD4+ T cells from blood, cultured in vitro. All receptors derive from a human donor who had recovered from COVID-19.

J is TRBJ1-2 and V is TRBV6-1; maybe TRBD1 (5 bases). This CDR3 contains 12 residues. CDR1 and CDR2 (germline): MNHNS, SASEGT. V gave up 7 bases and J gave up 4 bases, with 10 bases separating them. The chain's CDR3 is CASNQGGYGYTF. CDR3 bases: TGTGCCAGCAACCAGGGAGGCTATGGCTACACCTTC.

The chain links TRBV12-3 or TRBV12-4 to TRBJ2-2; D is undetermined. Trimming removed 0 bases from V and 4 bases from J, with 3 bases in between. The CDR3 totals 13 residues. The CDR3 coding sequence is TGTGCCAGCAGTTTAGCAGTCACCGGGGAGCTGTTTTTT. This gives the protein CASSLAVTGELFF.

This chain joins TRBV5-4 and TRBJ2-7; 7 bases line up with TRBD2. The germline gives CDR1 SGHNT, CDR2 YYREEE (reference sequence). The trim removed 1 base at V and 6 bases at J, leaving 13 bases unmatched. The CDR3 runs 16 residues. As DNA, the CDR3 is TGTGCCAGCAGCTTGTTTCTTGGCGGGAGTTCATTCGAGCAGTACTTC. This encodes CASSLFLGGSSFEQYF.

This chain uses TRBV28 with TRBJ1-2; the D is unclear. This CDR3 comprises 10 residues. The V gene lost 4 bases and the J gene lost 8 bases, with 5 bases spanning the gap. Germline V gene lookup returns CDR1 MDHEN and CDR2 SYDVKM. The CDR3 here is CASSSFGYTF. The CDR3 DNA is TGTGCCAGCAGTTCATTCGGCTACACCTTC.

This chain uses TRBV20-1 with TRBJ2-2; 10 bases line up with TRBD2. V lost 3 bases to trimming and J lost 1 base; unmatched junction nucleotides: 14. The germline gives CDR1 DFQATT, CDR2 SNEGSKA (reference sequence). The CDR3 is 19 residues long. The CDR3 nucleotides read TGCAGTGCTAGGGGGACAGGCTTCGTAGCGGGAGGGAACACCGGGGAGCTGTTTTTT. Protein product: CSARGTGFVAGGNTGELFF.

The chain joins TRBV6-2 or TRBV6-3 to TRBJ1-2, with 8 positions matching TRBD1. The J segment lost 7 bases and the V segment lost 6 bases, leaving 1 base of the junction unmatched. The CDR3 loop spans 11 amino acids. Germline V CDR1 and CDR2: MNHEY, SVGEGT. The CDR3, as DNA: TGTGCCAGCAGCGACAGGGGTGGCTACACCTTC. Protein product: CASSDRGGYTF.

J is TRBJ2-2 and V is TRBV5-4, with 12 positions matching TRBD2. V gave up 4 bases and J gave up 7 bases; unmatched junction bases: 8. This CDR3 has 16 amino acids. Looked up from germline, CDR1 is SGHNT and CDR2 is YYREEE (reference sequence). The CDR3 loop reads CASSRRLAGENGELFF. In DNA, the CDR3 is TGTGCCAGCAGCCGGAGACTAGCGGGAGAGAACGGGGAGCTGTTTTTT. Drawing the rest from reference TRBV5-4 and TRBJ2-2, the complete variable domain is ETGVTQSPTHLIKTRGQQVTLRCSSQSGHNTVSWYQQALGQGPQFIFQYYREEENGRGNFPPRFSGLQFPNYSSELNVNALELDDSALYLCASSRRLAGENGELFFGEGSRLTVL.

This clonotype ranks as medium-sized. The chain is built from TRBV20-1 and TRBJ2-5; possible D gene TRBD2, 5 bases. Germline CDR1 reads DFQATT; CDR2 reads SNEGSKA (reference sequence). The V and J ends lost 6 bases and 2 bases respectively, with 13 bases between them. The CDR3 loop spans 13 amino acids. For the CDR3, the DNA is TGCAGTGCCCCAACTAGGGCACAAGAGACCCAGTACTTC. This gives the protein CSAPTRAQETQYF.

The chain carries TRBV28 and TRBJ1-2; a weak D match, TRBD1 (6 bases). This CDR3 has 15 amino acids. Germline V gene data show CDR1 as MDHEN and CDR2 as SYDVKM. The ends were cut back, 5 bases at V and 6 bases at J, with 19 bases in the middle. The CDR3 DNA reads as TGTGCCAGCAGTCACGGAGACAGGAGGTCAAATGGCTACACCTTC. Translated: CASSHGDRRSNGYTF.

This clonotype was seen a few times. The gene calls are TRBV7-9 and TRBJ2-5; no firm D call. The CDR3 length is 15 residues. The ends were cut back, 5 bases at V and 5 bases at J, with 18 bases in the middle. Germline CDR1 is SEHNR and CDR2 is FQNEAQ (reference sequence). The CDR3 DNA sequence: TGTGCCAGCAGCCCCCGATGGGAACGTCGGGAGACCCAGTACTTC. This codes for CASSPRWERRETQYF. The full variable domain, in which reference TRBV7-9 and TRBJ2-5 provide the parts outside the CDR3, is DTGVSQNPRHKITKRGQNVTFRCDPISEHNRLYWYRQTLGQGPEFLTYFQNEAQLEKSRLLSDRFSAERPKGSFSTLEIQRTEQGDSAMYLCASSPRWERRETQYFGPGTRLLVL.

This clonotype was observed a handful of times. The chain has TRBV19 and TRBJ1-3, with 7 bases that match TRBD1. The germline V gene has CDR1 LNHDA and CDR2 SQIVND (reference sequence). The V and J ends lost 6 bases and 4 bases, in that order; junction bases with no gene match: 6. The CDR3 has 14 amino acids. CDR3 loop: CASRLQGSGNTIYF. The CDR3 DNA is TGTGCCAGTAGACTACAGGGGTCGGGAAACACCATATATTTT.

This chain joins TRBV10-3 and TRBJ2-1; tentatively, D is TRBD1 (8 bases). V was cut by 6 bases and J by 12 bases, with 18 bases left in between. Per the germline V gene, CDR1 is ENHRY and CDR2 is SYGVKD. CDR3 size: 13 residues. The CDR3, as DNA: TGTGCCATCAGCCCACAGGGGGGGTTGGGGCAGTTCTTC. This translates into CAISPQGGLGQFF.

The rearrangement joins TRBV20-1 to TRBJ2-4; 9 bases are shared with TRBD1. The J segment lost 9 bases and the V segment lost 1 base, leaving 13 bases of the junction unmatched. The CDR3 sequence is 16 residues long. In germline, CDR1 is DFQATT, CDR2 SNEGSKA (reference sequence). CDR3 region: CSARARDREFFGIQYF. The DNA of the CDR3 is TGCAGTGCTAGAGCAAGGGACAGGGAATTCTTCGGCATTCAGTACTTC.

The V call is TRBV6-2 or TRBV6-3, the J call TRBJ1-5, with unresolved D. V was cut by 4 bases and J by 2 bases, with 18 bases left in between. This CDR3 is built from 17 residues. Germline V gene lookup returns CDR1 MNHEY and CDR2 SVGEGT. CDR3 sequence: CASSSLLHRSRNQPQHF. The CDR3 DNA is TGTGCCAGCAGTTCCCTCCTACATCGATCGCGCAATCAGCCCCAGCATTTT.

V and J are TRBV6-2 or TRBV6-3 and TRBJ1-3, with 7 bases that match TRBD1. This CDR3 is built from 16 residues. J gave up 1 base and V 6 bases, and 9 bases lay outside the gene matches. CDR1 and CDR2 from the germline V gene are MNHEY and SVGEGT. The CDR3 loop reads CASRSTGYESGNTIYF. The CDR3 DNA reads TGTGCCAGCAGGTCGACAGGGTACGAATCTGGAAACACCATATATTTT.

This clonotype has only a few counts. This chain uses TRBV6-2 or TRBV6-3 with TRBJ1-2; possibly TRBD1 for D (6 bases). The V gene's germline CDR1 is MNHEY and CDR2 SVGEGT. The ends were cut back, 5 bases at V and 10 bases at J, with 14 bases in the middle. The CDR3 has 12 residues. CDR3 nucleotides: TGTGCCAGCAGTGACCCCCCAGGGGCCTACACCTTC. Amino acids: CASSDPPGAYTF.

V usage is TRBV3-1 and J usage is TRBJ1-2; tentatively, D is TRBD1 (5 bases). The CDR3 has 17 amino acids. The V gene's germline CDR1 is LGHDT and CDR2 YNNKEL (reference sequence). The V and J ends lost 4 bases and 8 bases respectively, with 26 bases between them. DNA of the CDR3: TGTGCCAGCAGCCCCCCGCGAGGGGATTTCCTATCAGGGGGCTACACCTTC. It specifies CASSPPRGDFLSGGYTF.

The rearrangement joins TRBV10-3 to TRBJ1-2, with TRBD1 matching 8 bases. This CDR3 comprises 13 residues. J gave up 3 bases and V 8 bases, and 5 bases lay outside the gene matches. Germline CDR1 reads ENHRY; CDR2 reads SYGVKD. This chain's CDR3 is CAIQDREHYGYTF. CDR3 DNA: TGTGCCATCCAGGACAGGGAACACTATGGCTACACCTTC.

The chain couples TRBV20-1 to TRBJ2-3; D is perhaps TRBD2 (6 bases). Looked up from germline, CDR1 is DFQATT and CDR2 is SNEGSKA (reference sequence). V lost 6 bases and J 6 bases, leaving 25 bases between the germline ends. CDR3 length: 16 residues. The CDR3 DNA sequence: TGCAGTGCGGAGCTATCGGGCGGGAAGGTTTTTGATACGCAGTATTTT. Amino acids: CSAELSGGKVFDTQYF.

The chain joins TRBV7-9 to TRBJ2-2; D gene uncertain. Germline V gives CDR1 SEHNR, CDR2 FQNEAQ (reference sequence). The CDR3 consists of 16 residues. V lost 8 bases and J 0 bases, leaving 16 bases between the germline ends. The CDR3 nucleotides are TGTGCCAGCGCCGATCACAGTTCACCGAACACCGGGGAGCTGTTTTTT. Translation gives CASADHSSPNTGELFF.

The V and J genes are TRBV15 and TRBJ1-4; D unresolved. Germline V gene lookup returns CDR1 LNHNV and CDR2 YYDKDF (reference sequence). The CDR3 is 12 amino acids. The V end lost 1 base, the J end lost 8 bases, and 5 bases lay between the germline ends. CDR3 amino acids: CATSRVGEKLFF. The CDR3 DNA reads TGTGCCACCAGCAGAGTCGGAGAAAAACTGTTTTTT.

The chain is built from TRBV19 and TRBJ1-5, with a weak D call TRBD1 (5 bases). CDR1 LNHDA and CDR2 SQIVND come from the germline V gene (reference sequence). The CDR3 totals 13 residues. V was cut by 5 bases and J by 6 bases, with 11 bases left in between. The CDR3 nucleotides are TGTGCCAGTAGTCCCCGAGGGGCTCAGCCCCAGCATTTT. This translates into CASSPRGAQPQHF.

The V call is TRBV6-5, the J call TRBJ2-1; the match to TRBD2 covers 7 bases. V dropped 0 bases and J dropped 4; count of bases not matched to a gene: 9. Germline V gene lookup returns CDR1 MNHEY and CDR2 SVGAGI. This CDR3 has 17 amino acids. CDR3 DNA sequence: TGTGCCAGCAGTTACTCTCTCCTACTAGCGATGTACAATGAGCAGTTCTTC. Encoded protein: CASSYSLLLAMYNEQFF.

This sequence joins TRBV28 and TRBJ1-3; a possible D gene is TRBD1 (5 bases). CDR1 is MDHEN and CDR2 is SYDVKM in the germline V gene. V lost 6 bases to trimming and J lost 4 bases, with 10 bases between them. The CDR3 is made up of 13 amino acids. The CDR3 nucleotides read TGTGCCAGCAGCCCCGGGGGGGGAAACACCATATATTTT. Its translation: CASSPGGGNTIYF.

This chain links TRBV20-1 with TRBJ2-2; no firm D call. The V and J ends lost 6 bases and 5 bases respectively, with 13 bases between them. This CDR3 has 13 residues. Germline CDR1 and CDR2: DFQATT and SNEGSKA (reference sequence). This CDR3 reads CSAYIQGTGELFF. CDR3 DNA sequence: TGCAGTGCCTACATTCAAGGTACCGGGGAGCTGTTTTTT.

The chain combines TRBV19 with TRBJ1-1; TRBD1 matches 7 bases. The J segment lost 4 bases and the V segment lost 10 bases, leaving 9 bases of the junction unmatched. This CDR3 spans 13 amino acids. Germline values: CDR1 LNHDA, CDR2 SQIVND (reference sequence). CDR3 sequence: CATRDRLITEAFF. As DNA, the CDR3 is TGTGCCACGAGGGACAGATTAATCACTGAAGCTTTCTTT. The whole variable domain, filled in from reference TRBV19 and TRBJ1-1, reads DGGITQSPKYLFRKEGQNVTLSCEQNLNHDAMYWYRQDPGQGLRLIYYSQIVNDFQKGDIAEGYSVSREKKESFPLTVTSAQKNPTAFYLCATRDRLITEAFFGQGTRLTVV.

The J gene is TRBJ2-5, the V gene TRBV28; D remains ambiguous. This CDR3 comprises 14 residues. Trimming shortened V by 5 bases and J by 0 bases, and 10 bases separated the two germline ends. Germline assignment: CDR1 MDHEN and CDR2 SYDVKM. The CDR3 sequence is CASSEIPYQETQYF. CDR3 DNA sequence: TGTGCCAGCAGTGAAATCCCGTACCAAGAGACCCAGTACTTC.